One sample yielded the 9 T cell receptor beta chains listed below, sequenced in a study of blood T cell repertoires in COVID-19. Here immunoSEQ multiplex PCR was the method, and the copy in TCRdb shows in-frame clones only, minus some. Among roughly 300,000 clones listed, 65% to 90% were seen once. Sequencing was done on a sample of peripheral blood. These receptors originate from a human donor in a cohort sampled during active COVID-19.

The chain couples TRBV18 to TRBJ1-1; the match to TRBD1 covers 8 bases. Unmatched junction bases numbered 3, after V lost 5 bases and J lost 1 base. The germline V gene has CDR1 KGHSH and CDR2 LQKENI. This CDR3 region has 14 residues. The CDR3 nucleotides are TGTGCCAGCTCATACGACAGGGGGAACACTGAAGCTTTCTTT. The encoded protein is CASSYDRGNTEAFF.

The V gene is TRBV7-2, the J gene TRBJ2-3, with a weak D call TRBD1 (6 bases). The V end lost 3 bases, the J end lost 4 bases, and 14 bases lay between the germline ends. From germline, CDR1 is SGHTA and CDR2 FQGNSA. The CDR3 has 15 amino acids. The CDR3 reads CASSFSMTGSDTQYF. DNA of the CDR3: TGTGCCAGCAGCTTCTCTATGACAGGTTCAGATACGCAGTATTTT.

The V gene is TRBV6-4, the J gene TRBJ2-5; 8 bases map to TRBD1. Germline V gene lookup returns CDR1 MRHNA and CDR2 SNTAGT. After removal of 8 bases from V and 3 bases from J, the junction contained 14 bases not matched to a gene. CDR3 length: 16 amino acids. The CDR3 region is CASERETGAVEETQYF. CDR3 coding DNA: TGTGCCAGCGAACGAGAGACAGGGGCCGTGGAAGAGACCCAGTACTTC.

J is TRBJ1-1 and V is TRBV7-9; D call uncertain. From germline, CDR1 is SEHNR and CDR2 FQNEAQ (reference sequence). V was clipped by 1 base and J by 3 bases, with 6 bases between them. The CDR3 sequence is 13 residues long. CDR3 residues: CASSLDIDTEAFF. CDR3 sequence (DNA): TGTGCCAGCAGCTTAGATATCGACACTGAAGCTTTCTTT.

The V gene is TRBV10-3, the J gene TRBJ2-7; 12 bases match TRBD2. The CDR3 runs to 15 residues. Losses at the gene ends were 3 bases for V and 2 bases for J; bases not matched to a gene: 2. The V gene's germline CDR1 is ENHRY and CDR2 SYGVKD. The CDR3 sequence is CAISELAGGAYEQYF. CDR3 bases: TGTGCCATCAGTGAACTAGCGGGAGGTGCCTACGAGCAGTACTTC.

The chain carries TRBV7-2 and TRBJ1-2; 7 bases fit TRBD1. Germline V gene sequence: CDR1 SGHTA, CDR2 FQGNSA. The CDR3 consists of 15 residues. V was clipped by 5 bases and J by 0 bases; unmatched bases: 6. The CDR3 loop reads CASSPTGNANYGYTF. The DNA of the CDR3 is TGTGCCAGCAGCCCGACAGGGAACGCTAACTATGGCTACACCTTC.

This clone was counted a few times. This sequence joins TRBV19 and TRBJ2-2; no clear D. V dropped 3 bases and J dropped 0 bases, with 5 bases sitting between them. This CDR3 comprises 14 residues. Germline-derived CDR1 and CDR2 are LNHDA and SQIVND (reference sequence). CDR3 DNA: TGTGCCAGTAGTATTTCGGCGAACACCGGGGAGCTGTTTTTT. Translation gives CASSISANTGELFF.

The chain is built from TRBV6-5 and TRBJ1-1; D might be TRBD1 (5 bases). The CDR3 length is 14 residues. Germline V gene sequence: CDR1 MNHEY, CDR2 SVGAGI. V was clipped by 6 bases and J by 2 bases, with 13 bases between them. The DNA for the CDR3 is TGTGCCAGCAGACGCATACAGGAAAACACTGAAGCTTTCTTT. Protein product: CASRRIQENTEAFF.

The gene calls are TRBV28 and TRBJ2-4; perhaps TRBD2 as D (6 bases). This CDR3 is 13 amino acids long. Per germline, CDR1 MDHEN and CDR2 SYDVKM. The V end was cut by 5 bases, the J end by 6 bases, with 11 bases between. As DNA, the CDR3 is TGTGCCAGCAGTCTTAGCGGTTCAAACATTCAGTACTTC. It yields the protein CASSLSGSNIQYF.